This T cell receptor beta chain comes out of a study of cytomegalovirus exposure and HLA in healthy donors. This clone has a single count. After removal of 1 base from V and 5 bases from J, the junction contained 3 bases not matched to a gene. CDR1 and CDR2 (germline): MGHRA, YSYEKL. The CDR3 is made up of 15 amino acids. The primer mix had 60 Vbeta and 13 Jbeta primers. Libraries were prepared by immunoSEQ multiplex PCR; TCRdb keeps only in-frame clonotypes and omits some of them. In the table there are hundreds of thousands of clones, 65% to 85% of which are singletons. The sample was PBMCs. The clonotype originates from a boy aged 2 to 10 in good health and CMV-seronegative. V and J are TRBV4-1 and TRBJ2-3; 10 nucleotides align to TRBD2. The CDR3 bases are TGCGCCAGCAGCCAAGGAGCGGGAGGGTTAGATACGCAGTATTTT. Encoded protein: CASSQGAGGLDTQYF.